This TCR beta chain was recorded in a study of blood T cell repertoires in COVID-19. Overall study context: Whether acute or convalescent, the COVID-19 samples came from the United States, Italy and Spain.

CDR1 and CDR2 (germline): SGDLS, YYNGEE. Trimming at V came to 3 bases and at J to 2 bases, leaving 2 bases not matched to a gene. This CDR3 contains 14 residues. Per the original methods: How many nucleated cells were present was estimated from reference gene primer amplification. Assay: immunoSEQ multiplex PCR; the TCRdb copy retains only in-frame clones and omits some. That table is the source of V, J and clone size, and D and trimming were worked out from the DNA. Here the sample spans about 300,000 clones, 86% being singletons. Sequencing was done on a sample of PBMCs or T cells enriched from blood (not recorded which). The TCR was taken from a woman in her late teens or twenties who had recovered from COVID-19. The J gene is TRBJ1-5, the V gene TRBV9; TRBD1 agrees at 7 bases. The CDR3 DNA is TGTGCCAGCAGCGCGGGGACAGGCAATCAGCCCCAGCATTTT. Protein sequence: CASSAGTGNQPQHF.